This TCR beta chain was identified in a study of cytotoxic CD8 clonotypes in ibrutinib-treated CLL. At the level of the study: Within the patient group, roughly 11 were relapsed/refractory and fewer than 16 treatment-naive, and 17 were IGHV unmutated. Samples had a mean of nearly 260,000 productive templates and approximately 90,000 productive rearrangements. Broader study findings: Clonality rose at ibrutinib response and fell back toward baseline at progression.

As for this clone: The antigen is undetermined.

The germline V gene encodes CDR1 MNHEY and CDR2 SMNVEV (reference sequence). The CDR3 runs 24 residues. Unmatched junction bases numbered 24, after V lost 3 bases and J lost 0 bases. Libraries of TCR beta were made from 1.5 to 2.5 micrograms of genomic DNA that came from cryopreserved PBMCs. The assay was immunoSEQ multiplex PCR, and TCRdb's table has in-frame clones only and misses some. The profile shows more than 70,000 clones, roughly 77% of them singletons. The sequence was obtained from a human donor with chronic lymphocytic leukemia. The sample in question was PBMCs, obtained after 12 months of ibrutinib treatment. The chain combines TRBV27 with TRBJ2-6, with 9 bases identical to TRBD1. The CDR3 here is CASSFLLPGQGVDLPHSGANVLTF. The CDR3 bases are TGTGCCAGCAGTTTCCTACTACCGGGACAGGGAGTCGACCTGCCACACTCTGGGGCCAACGTCCTGACTTTC.